Listed below are T cell receptor beta chains from one sample, sequenced in a study of neoadjuvant nivolumab and ipilimumab in lung cancer. Assay used: immunoSEQ multiplex PCR; TCRdb lists only in-frame clones, some missing. The data show some 17,000 clones, 60% to 80% seen once. The specimen comprised tumor tissue, sampled after neoadjuvant nivolumab, alone or with ipilimumab, at or shortly before surgery. These receptors originate from an adult with non-small cell lung cancer. The conserved cysteine and the conserved F or W are not part of the CDR3 here.

v_call: TRBV5-1
j_call: TRBJ1-4
cdr3_aa: ASRRSGTGYEKLF

v_call: TRBV7-9
j_call: TRBJ2-7
cdr3_aa: ASSISSYRVDEQY

v_call: TRBV5-1
j_call: TRBJ2-2
cdr3_aa: ASSNKRDRGTRELF

v_call: TRBV5-6
j_call: TRBJ2-2
cdr3_aa: ASSPGQGRAGELF

v_call: TRBV18
j_call: TRBJ2-2
cdr3_aa: ASSIGQGTTGELF

v_call: TRBV4-2
j_call: TRBJ2-2
cdr3_aa: ASSQEALQGVSTGELF

v_call: TRBV14
j_call: TRBJ1-2
cdr3_aa: ASSSLGQNLYGYT

v_call: TRBV29-1
j_call: TRBJ2-3
cdr3_aa: SVAGVKDTQY

v_call: TRBV5-1
j_call: TRBJ1-5
cdr3_aa: ASSLGDPTSNQPQH

v_call: TRBV18
j_call: TRBJ1-4
cdr3_aa: ASSLTGTGNEKLF

v_call: TRBV7-3
j_call: TRBJ2-3
cdr3_aa: ASSLIRSDTQY

v_call: TRBV5-1
j_call: TRBJ2-7
cdr3_aa: ASSAPQGGEQY

v_call: TRBV9
j_call: TRBJ2-7
cdr3_aa: ASSFFDSSHEQY

v_call: TRBV5-1
j_call: TRBJ2-3
cdr3_aa: ASSLEGRSSTDTQY

v_call: TRBV28
j_call: TRBJ1-6
cdr3_aa: ASSLGRAGSPLH

v_call: TRBV6-1
j_call: TRBJ1-3
cdr3_aa: ASSDMGYSGNTIY

v_call: TRBV6-5
j_call: TRBJ1-2
cdr3_aa: ASSYSGAQYGYT

v_call: TRBV7-3
j_call: TRBJ1-1
cdr3_aa: ASSLDRGTEAF

v_call: TRBV25-1
j_call: TRBJ2-5
cdr3_aa: ASSVSRETQY

v_call: TRBV30
j_call: TRBJ1-5
cdr3_aa: AWSKDSNQPQH

v_call: TRBV5-1
j_call: TRBJ2-3
cdr3_aa: ASSLSSGTDTQY

v_call: TRBV6-8
j_call: TRBJ2-1
cdr3_aa: ASTEQGAHSYNEQF

v_call: TRBV28
j_call: TRBJ2-7
cdr3_aa: ASSLYPGDYEQY

v_call: TRBV27
j_call: TRBJ2-7
cdr3_aa: ASSLAGQNEQY

v_call: TRBV14
j_call: TRBJ2-5
cdr3_aa: ASSQALGDRGQTQY

v_call: TRBV6-6
j_call: TRBJ2-3
cdr3_aa: ASSYQSGPSTDTQY

v_call: TRBV7-6
j_call: TRBJ2-2
cdr3_aa: ASSLGQGAGNTGELF

v_call: TRBV11-2
j_call: TRBJ2-3
cdr3_aa: ASSSRLAGLTDTQY

v_call: TRBV2
j_call: TRBJ2-7
cdr3_aa: ASSFTYYEQY

v_call: TRBV5-4
j_call: TRBJ2-1
cdr3_aa: ASARSAGSSYNEQF

v_call: TRBV7-2
j_call: TRBJ1-5
cdr3_aa: ASSQGRGGQPQH

v_call: TRBV5-8
j_call: TRBJ1-1
cdr3_aa: ASSLQGFSEAF

v_call: TRBV6-1
j_call: TRBJ1-3
cdr3_aa: AGSSGNTIY

v_call: TRBV29-1
j_call: TRBJ2-1
cdr3_aa: SSLGTGGGHEQF

v_call: TRBV11-2
j_call: TRBJ1-1
cdr3_aa: ASSLGQGLMNTEAF

v_call: TRBV7-2
j_call: TRBJ1-4
cdr3_aa: ASSSPGTPNEKLF

v_call: TRBV6-1
j_call: TRBJ2-5
cdr3_aa: ASSEGTVKETQY

v_call: TRBV9
j_call: TRBJ2-3
cdr3_aa: ASSFSQHFTDTQY

v_call: TRBV5-6
j_call: TRBJ2-5
cdr3_aa: ASSLARTGKETQY

v_call: TRBV11-2
j_call: TRBJ2-2
cdr3_aa: ASSLMQGDTGELF

v_call: TRBV7-7
j_call: TRBJ2-5
cdr3_aa: ASSLVYQETQY

v_call: TRBV9
j_call: TRBJ1-4
cdr3_aa: ASSQKTGGPLNEKLF

v_call: TRBV30
j_call: TRBJ2-6
cdr3_aa: AWSVPEAGANVLT

v_call: TRBV4-1
j_call: TRBJ2-7
cdr3_aa: ASSQGTGYEQY

v_call: TRBV5-4
j_call: TRBJ1-1
cdr3_aa: ASSLEVYTEAF

v_call: TRBV4-3
j_call: TRBJ2-1
cdr3_aa: ASSQAPIWGSSYNEQF

v_call: TRBV6-1
j_call: TRBJ1-1
cdr3_aa: ASSPGAATEAF

v_call: TRBV5-6
j_call: TRBJ2-6
cdr3_aa: ASSLVGPGGAGANVLT

v_call: TRBV13
j_call: TRBJ1-1
cdr3_aa: ASSLGIGSTEAF

v_call: TRBV18
j_call: TRBJ2-5
cdr3_aa: ASSLLEWAQETQY

v_call: TRBV9
j_call: TRBJ1-4
cdr3_aa: ASSVTDQGNEKLF

v_call: TRBV5-1
j_call: TRBJ2-5
cdr3_aa: ASSTPSGGILKETQY

v_call: TRBV30
j_call: TRBJ2-5
cdr3_aa: AWTHPAVAGGLKTQY

v_call: TRBV5-4
j_call: TRBJ2-5
cdr3_aa: ASSFPPRRGTQY

v_call: TRBV2
j_call: TRBJ2-3
cdr3_aa: ASSESSGGSTDTQY

v_call: TRBV9
j_call: TRBJ2-1
cdr3_aa: ASSVKGDSEQF

v_call: TRBV27
j_call: TRBJ2-1
cdr3_aa: ASSLGTPRYNEQF

v_call: TRBV4-3
j_call: TRBJ1-2
cdr3_aa: ASSLNRDRDAYGYT